What follows are 6 T cell receptor beta chains derived from one specimen sequenced in a study of response to subunit inactivated influenza vaccine. TCRdb re-analysed the RT-PCR reads in MiXCR, keeping a single row per CDR3 protein. Here the sample spans 750,000 to 850,000 distinct CDR3 sequences, around 18% being singletons. Source: PBMCs from blood, taken approximately 5 days after vaccination. The receptors derive from a man in his fifties who received an inactivated influenza vaccine.

The chain links TRBV6-1 to TRBJ2-5; TRBD1 agrees at 7 bases. Trimming at V came to 5 bases and at J to 2 bases, leaving 8 bases not matched to a gene. The CDR3 covers 15 residues. Germline V gene data show CDR1 as MNHNS and CDR2 as SASEGT. CDR3 nucleotides: TGTGCCAGCAGTAAGCGACAGGGTGGTCAAGAGACCCAGTACTTC. Protein sequence: CASSKRQGGQETQYF.

The chain has TRBV25-1 and TRBJ1-1; 7 bases line up with TRBD1. Germline V gene sequence: CDR1 MGHDK, CDR2 SYGVNS. The ends lost 6 bases at V and 6 bases at J; junction bases unmatched: 7. The CDR3 is made up of 13 amino acids. CDR3 sequence: CASRDTGVAEAFF. The CDR3 DNA reads as TGTGCCAGCAGGGATACAGGGGTGGCTGAAGCTTTCTTT.

The rearrangement links TRBV9 to TRBJ2-5; D gene uncertain. Germline V gene data show CDR1 as SGDLS and CDR2 as YYNGEE. There are 14 residues in the CDR3. V was shortened by 6 bases and J by 5 bases, with 17 bases between the two germline ends. CDR3 residues: CASTKRASDETQYF. CDR3 bases: TGTGCCAGCACAAAGAGAGCTAGTGATGAGACCCAGTACTTC.

This clonotype was seen many times. The CDR3 region is CASSWTSSSYNEQFF. In DNA form, the CDR3 reads TGTGCCAGCAGTTGGACCAGCTCCTCCTACAATGAGCAGTTCTTC. The chain joins TRBV2 to TRBJ2-1; no clear D gene. This CDR3 comprises 15 residues. Trimming took off 5 bases at V and 0 bases at J, with 11 bases between the two ends. Germline assignment: CDR1 SNHLY and CDR2 FYNNEI.

The chain is built from TRBV4-3 and TRBJ2-1; 9 positions agree with TRBD2. V was pared by 1 base and J by 4 bases, with 8 bases of the junction left unmatched. CDR3 length: 17 amino acids. The germline gives CDR1 LGHNA, CDR2 YSLEER. The chain's CDR3 is CASSQGRLAEIYNEQFF. The DNA of the CDR3 is TGCGCCAGCAGCCAAGGGAGACTAGCGGAGATTTACAATGAGCAGTTCTTC.

The rearrangement uses TRBV4-2 and TRBJ2-6; 8 bases match TRBD1. With 4 bases clipped from V and 4 bases from J, the junction kept 9 bases outside the gene matches. The CDR3 totals 17 residues. The germline CDR1 and CDR2 sequences are LGHNA and YNFKEQ. The CDR3 sequence: CASSPMTGAGGANVLTF. CDR3 sequence (DNA): TGTGCCAGCAGCCCAATGACAGGGGCCGGCGGGGCCAACGTCCTGACTTTC.